This TCR beta chain was documented in a study of blood T cell repertoires in COVID-19. Participant ages covered roughly 18 to 89 years across about 22 US areas. TCRdb's table, derived via immunoSEQ multiplex PCR, lists solely in-frame clones and lacks some. The data show some 290,000 clones, approximately 91% seen once. Sequenced material: PBMCs or T cells enriched from blood (not recorded which). The sequence was obtained from a woman between 35 and 50 years old with acute COVID-19.

The CDR3 loop reads CASIAGMGNQPQHF. The CDR3 DNA is TGTGCCAGCATTGCAGGGATGGGCAATCAGCCCCAGCATTTT. The gene calls are TRBV28 and TRBJ1-5, with D possibly matching TRBD1 (5 bases). This CDR3 has 14 residues. Trimming removed 7 bases at V and 2 bases at J, with 12 bases between. Germline CDR1 MDHEN, CDR2 SYDVKM.